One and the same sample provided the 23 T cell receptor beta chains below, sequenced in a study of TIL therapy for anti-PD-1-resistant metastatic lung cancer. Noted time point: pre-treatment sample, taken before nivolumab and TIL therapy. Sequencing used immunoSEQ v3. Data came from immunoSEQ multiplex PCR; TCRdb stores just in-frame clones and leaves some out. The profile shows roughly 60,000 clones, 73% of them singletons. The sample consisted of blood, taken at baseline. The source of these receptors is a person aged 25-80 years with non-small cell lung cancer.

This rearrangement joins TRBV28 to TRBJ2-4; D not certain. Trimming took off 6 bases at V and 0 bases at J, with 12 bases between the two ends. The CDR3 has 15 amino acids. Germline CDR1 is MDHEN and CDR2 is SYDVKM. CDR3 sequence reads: CASRKEELAKNIQYF. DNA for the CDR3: TGTGCCAGCAGGAAAGAGGAACTAGCCAAAAACATTCAGTACTTC. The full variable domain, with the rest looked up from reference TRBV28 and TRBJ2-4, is DVKVTQSSRYLVKRTGEKVFLECVQDMDHENMFWYRQDPGLGLRLIYFSYDVKMKEKGDIPEGYSVSREKKERFSLILESASTNQTSMYLCASRKEELAKNIQYFGAGTRLSVL.

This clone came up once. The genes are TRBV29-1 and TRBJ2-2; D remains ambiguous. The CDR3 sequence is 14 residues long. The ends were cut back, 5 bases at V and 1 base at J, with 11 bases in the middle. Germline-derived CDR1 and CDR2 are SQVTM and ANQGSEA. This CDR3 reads CSVLPQMNTGELFF. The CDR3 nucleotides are TGCAGCGTTCTTCCCCAAATGAACACCGGGGAGCTGTTTTTT.

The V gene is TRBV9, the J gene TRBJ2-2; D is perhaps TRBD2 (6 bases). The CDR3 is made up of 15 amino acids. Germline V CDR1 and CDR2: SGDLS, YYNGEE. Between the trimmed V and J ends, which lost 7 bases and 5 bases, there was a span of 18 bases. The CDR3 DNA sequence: TGTGCCAGCTCCGGGGGAGATCGGGGGACCGGGGAGCTGTTTTTT. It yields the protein CASSGGDRGTGELFF. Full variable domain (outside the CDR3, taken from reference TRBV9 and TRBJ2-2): DSGVTQTPKHLITATGQRVTLRCSPRSGDLSVYWYQQSLDQGLQFLIQYYNGEERAKGNILERFSAQQFPDLHSELNLSSLELGDSALYFCASSGGDRGTGELFFGEGSRLTVL.

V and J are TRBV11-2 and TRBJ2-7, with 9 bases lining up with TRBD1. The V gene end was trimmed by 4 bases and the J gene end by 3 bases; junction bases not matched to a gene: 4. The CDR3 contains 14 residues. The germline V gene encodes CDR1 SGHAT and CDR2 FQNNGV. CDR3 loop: CASSSGTGIYEQYF. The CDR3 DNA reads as TGTGCCAGCAGCTCCGGGACAGGGATCTACGAGCAGTACTTC.

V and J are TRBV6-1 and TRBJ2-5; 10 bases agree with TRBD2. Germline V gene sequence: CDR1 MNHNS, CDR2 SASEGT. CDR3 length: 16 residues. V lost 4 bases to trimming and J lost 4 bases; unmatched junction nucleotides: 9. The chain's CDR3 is CASSASGGARRETQYF. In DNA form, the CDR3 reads TGTGCCAGCAGTGCCAGCGGGGGGGCCAGGCGAGAGACCCAGTACTTC.

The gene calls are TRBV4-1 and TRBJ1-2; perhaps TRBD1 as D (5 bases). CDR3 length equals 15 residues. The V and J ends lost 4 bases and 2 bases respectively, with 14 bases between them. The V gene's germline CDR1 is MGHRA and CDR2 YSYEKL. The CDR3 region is CASSRSGRGNYGYTF. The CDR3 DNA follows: TGCGCCAGCAGCCGCTCAGGGAGGGGAAACTATGGCTACACCTTC.

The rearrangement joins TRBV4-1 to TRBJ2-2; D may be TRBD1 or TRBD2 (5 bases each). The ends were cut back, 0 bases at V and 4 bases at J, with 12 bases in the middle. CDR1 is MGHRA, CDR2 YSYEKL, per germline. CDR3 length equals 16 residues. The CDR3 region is CASSQEPPGTTGELFF. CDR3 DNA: TGCGCCAGCAGCCAAGAACCTCCGGGGACCACCGGGGAGCTGTTTTTT.

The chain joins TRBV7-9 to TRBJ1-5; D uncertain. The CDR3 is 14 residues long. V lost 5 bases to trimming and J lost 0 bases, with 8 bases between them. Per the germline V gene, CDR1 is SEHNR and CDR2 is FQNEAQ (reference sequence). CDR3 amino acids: CASSPDNSNQPQHF. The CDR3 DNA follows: TGTGCCAGCAGCCCCGACAATAGCAATCAGCCCCAGCATTTT.

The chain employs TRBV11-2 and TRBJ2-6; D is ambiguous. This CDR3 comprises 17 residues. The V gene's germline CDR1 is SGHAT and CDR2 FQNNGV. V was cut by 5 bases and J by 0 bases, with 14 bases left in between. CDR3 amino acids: CASSDRMVFSGANVLTF. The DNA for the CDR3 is TGTGCCAGCAGCGATCGAATGGTGTTCTCTGGGGCCAACGTCCTGACTTTC.

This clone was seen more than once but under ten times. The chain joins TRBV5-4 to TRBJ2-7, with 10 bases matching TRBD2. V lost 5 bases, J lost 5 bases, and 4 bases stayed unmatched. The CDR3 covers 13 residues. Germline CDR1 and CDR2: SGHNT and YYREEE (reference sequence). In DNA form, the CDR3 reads TGTGCCAGCAGAAGGCTAGCGGGAGACGAGCAGTACTTC. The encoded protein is CASRRLAGDEQYF.

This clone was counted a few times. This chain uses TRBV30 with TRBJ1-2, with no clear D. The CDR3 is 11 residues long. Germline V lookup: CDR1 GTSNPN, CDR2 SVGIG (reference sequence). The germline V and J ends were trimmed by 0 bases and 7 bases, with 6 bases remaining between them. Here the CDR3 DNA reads TGTGCCTGGAGTGTAGGGTTTGGCTACACCTTC. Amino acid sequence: CAWSVGFGYTF.

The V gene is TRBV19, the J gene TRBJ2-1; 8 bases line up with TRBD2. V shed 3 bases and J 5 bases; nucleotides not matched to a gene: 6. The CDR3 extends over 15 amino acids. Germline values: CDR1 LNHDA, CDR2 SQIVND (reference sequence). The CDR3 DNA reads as TGTGCCAGTAGTATCAAACTAGCGGCAAACAATGAGCAGTTCTTC. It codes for CASSIKLAANNEQFF.

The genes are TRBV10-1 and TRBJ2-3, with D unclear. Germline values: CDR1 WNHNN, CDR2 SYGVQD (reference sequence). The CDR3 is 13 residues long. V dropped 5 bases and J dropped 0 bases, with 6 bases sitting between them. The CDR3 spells CASSLLSTDTQYF. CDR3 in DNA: TGCGCCAGCAGTCTCCTGAGCACAGATACGCAGTATTTT.

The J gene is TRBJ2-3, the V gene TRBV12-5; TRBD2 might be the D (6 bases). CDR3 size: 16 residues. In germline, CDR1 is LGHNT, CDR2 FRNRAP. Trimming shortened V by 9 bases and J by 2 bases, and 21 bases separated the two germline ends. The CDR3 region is CASGRGGSTDTDTQYF. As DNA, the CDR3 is TGTGCTAGCGGACGTGGGGGGTCAACGGACACAGATACGCAGTATTTT. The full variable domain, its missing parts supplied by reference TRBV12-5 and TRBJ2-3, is DARVTQTPRHKVTEMGQEVTMRCQPILGHNTVFWYRQTMMQGLELLAYFRNRAPLDDSGMPKDRFSAEMPDATLATLKIQPSEPRDSAVYFCASGRGGSTDTDTQYFGPGTRLTVL.

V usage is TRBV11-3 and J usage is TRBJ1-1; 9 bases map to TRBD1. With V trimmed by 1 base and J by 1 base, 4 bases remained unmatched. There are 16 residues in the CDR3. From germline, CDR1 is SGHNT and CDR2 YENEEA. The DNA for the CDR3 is TGTGCCAGCAGCTTAGGAAGGGACAGGGAGAACACTGAAGCTTTCTTT. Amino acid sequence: CASSLGRDRENTEAFF.

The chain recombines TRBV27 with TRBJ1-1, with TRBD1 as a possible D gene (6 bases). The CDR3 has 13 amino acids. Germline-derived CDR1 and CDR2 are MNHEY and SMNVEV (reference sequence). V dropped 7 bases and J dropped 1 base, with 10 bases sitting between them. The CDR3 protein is CASIGRGNTEAFF. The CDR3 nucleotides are TGTGCCAGCATTGGCAGGGGGAACACTGAAGCTTTCTTT.

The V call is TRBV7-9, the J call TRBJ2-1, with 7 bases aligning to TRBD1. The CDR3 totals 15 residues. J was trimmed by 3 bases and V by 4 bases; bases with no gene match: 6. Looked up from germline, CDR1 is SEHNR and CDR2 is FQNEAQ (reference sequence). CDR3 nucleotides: TGTGCCAGCAGCTCTCGACAGGGAGACTACAATGAGCAGTTCTTC. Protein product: CASSSRQGDYNEQFF. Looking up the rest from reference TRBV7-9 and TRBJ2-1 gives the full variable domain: DTGVSQNPRHKITKRGQNVTFRCDPISEHNRLYWYRQTLGQGPEFLTYFQNEAQLEKSRLLSDRFSAERPKGSFSTLEIQRTEQGDSAMYLCASSSRQGDYNEQFFGPGTRLTVL.

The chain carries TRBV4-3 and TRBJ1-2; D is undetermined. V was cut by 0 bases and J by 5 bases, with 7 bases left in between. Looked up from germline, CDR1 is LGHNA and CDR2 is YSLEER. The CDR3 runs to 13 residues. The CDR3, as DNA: TGCGCCAGCAGCCAAGAGAAGACTTATGGCTACACCTTC. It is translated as CASSQEKTYGYTF.

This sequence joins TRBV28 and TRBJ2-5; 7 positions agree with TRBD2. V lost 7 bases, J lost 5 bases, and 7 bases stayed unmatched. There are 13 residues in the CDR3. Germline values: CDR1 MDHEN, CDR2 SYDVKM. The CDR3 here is CASISGGSETQYF. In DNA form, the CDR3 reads TGTGCCAGCATCTCGGGAGGATCCGAGACCCAGTACTTC.

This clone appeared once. As DNA, the CDR3 is TGTGCCAGCGCCGTTCTAGAATCGGACGAGCAGTACTTC. Amino acid sequence: CASAVLESDEQYF. V and J are TRBV28 and TRBJ2-7; no clear D gene. The CDR3 loop spans 13 amino acids. Per the germline V gene, CDR1 is MDHEN and CDR2 is SYDVKM. Trimming cost V 8 bases and J 5 bases, with 16 bases left between them.

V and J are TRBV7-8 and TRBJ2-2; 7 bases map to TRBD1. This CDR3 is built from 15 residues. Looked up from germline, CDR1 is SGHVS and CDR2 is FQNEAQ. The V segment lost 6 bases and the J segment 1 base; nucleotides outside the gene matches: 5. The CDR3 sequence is CASRHRGQNTGELFF. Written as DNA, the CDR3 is TGTGCCAGCAGGCACAGGGGCCAGAACACCGGGGAGCTGTTTTTT. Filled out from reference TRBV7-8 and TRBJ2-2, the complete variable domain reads GAGVSQSPRYKVAKRGQDVALRCDPISGHVSLFWYQQALGQGPEFLTYFQNEAQLDKSGLPSDRFFAERPEGSVSTLKIQRTQQEDSAVYLCASRHRGQNTGELFFGEGSRLTVL.

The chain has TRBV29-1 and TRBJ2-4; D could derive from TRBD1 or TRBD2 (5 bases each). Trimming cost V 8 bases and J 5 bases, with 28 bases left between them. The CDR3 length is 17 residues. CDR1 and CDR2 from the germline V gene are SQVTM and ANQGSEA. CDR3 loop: CSKSDQGVGSLENIQYF. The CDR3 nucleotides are TGCAGCAAATCGGATCAGGGAGTGGGAAGCTTGGAAAACATTCAGTACTTC.

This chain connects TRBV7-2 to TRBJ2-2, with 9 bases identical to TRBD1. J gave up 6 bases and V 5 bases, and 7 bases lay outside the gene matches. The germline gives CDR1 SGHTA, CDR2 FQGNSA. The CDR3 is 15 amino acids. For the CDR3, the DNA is TGTGCCAGCAGCCAGGGACAGGGATTCGCCGGGGAGCTGTTTTTT. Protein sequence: CASSQGQGFAGELFF.